This note documents a single T cell receptor (beta chain) sequence. Per the original data handling: The assay estimated nucleated cells by amplifying reference gene primers. TCRdb's copy holds only in-frame clones and misses some; the assay was immunoSEQ multiplex PCR. Clonal size and the V and J genes are those of that table, whereas D and trimming came from the DNA. This sample yields 150,000 to 200,000 clones, of which around 67% are seen a single time; 2.5% to 3% belongs to the top ten. V was pared by 4 bases and J by 5 bases, with 0 bases of the junction left unmatched. The germline V gene has CDR1 KGHDR and CDR2 SFDVKD. The CDR3 runs 13 residues. The record originates from a study of blood T cell repertoires in COVID-19.

Specimen: peripheral blood. The origin of this receptor is a woman aged 80 or over with acute or convalescent COVID-19. The J gene is TRBJ1-5, the V gene TRBV24-1, with TRBD1 matching over 8 bases. The CDR3 DNA reads as TGTGCCACCAGTGAGACAGGGGATCAGCCCCAGCATTTT. Translated: CATSETGDQPQHF.